Listed here are 27 T cell receptor beta chains from one sample, sequenced in a study of blood T cell repertoires in COVID-19. Here immunoSEQ multiplex PCR was the method, and the copy in TCRdb shows in-frame clones only, minus some. Seen here are around 200,000 clones, less than 80% observed once, and the top ten hold roughly 12%. Sequencing was performed on peripheral blood. These TCRs come from a woman in her forties or fifties with acute or convalescent COVID-19.

This clone came up once. The J gene is TRBJ2-7, the V gene TRBV5-4, with D possibly TRBD1 on 6 matching bases. Trimming cost V 2 bases and J 6 bases, with 9 bases left between them. The CDR3 is made up of 12 amino acids. Looked up from germline, CDR1 is SGHNT and CDR2 is YYREEE (reference sequence). CDR3 sequence: CASSLQGFEQYF. CDR3 nucleotide sequence: TGTGCCAGCAGCTTACAGGGTTTCGAGCAGTACTTC. Full variable domain (missing parts from reference TRBV5-4 and TRBJ2-7): ETGVTQSPTHLIKTRGQQVTLRCSSQSGHNTVSWYQQALGQGPQFIFQYYREEENGRGNFPPRFSGLQFPNYSSELNVNALELDDSALYLCASSLQGFEQYFGPGTRLTVT.

This chain connects TRBV12-3 or TRBV12-4 to TRBJ1-2; D uncertain. V lost 3 bases and J 7 bases, leaving 9 bases between the germline ends. This CDR3 comprises 12 residues. The CDR3 reads CASSLHSIGYTF. CDR3 sequence (DNA): TGTGCCAGCAGTTTGCACAGCATTGGCTACACCTTC.

This clone is a singleton in its sample. The chain recombines TRBV28 with TRBJ1-1, with 7 bases aligning to TRBD1. The germline gives CDR1 MDHEN, CDR2 SYDVKM. The CDR3 has 15 amino acids. V lost 2 bases, J lost 8 bases, and 11 bases stayed unmatched. The CDR3 nucleotides read TGTGCCAGCAGTTTAACATCTCCGGGACAGTTCGAAGCTTTCTTT. The encoded protein is CASSLTSPGQFEAFF.

The rearrangement links TRBV3-1 (or the pseudogene TRBV3-2) to TRBJ1-6; TRBD1 matches 10 bases. The CDR3 is made up of 15 amino acids. Germline V gene lookup returns CDR1 LGHDT and CDR2 YNNKEL (reference sequence). V gave up 4 bases and J gave up 7 bases; unmatched junction bases: 4. The CDR3 protein is CASSLSTGGNSPLHF. The CDR3, as DNA: TGTGCCAGCAGCCTTTCGACAGGGGGCAATTCACCCCTCCACTTT.

The chain recombines TRBV13 with TRBJ2-5; 8 nucleotides line up with TRBD2. The CDR3 length is 15 residues. Germline-derived CDR1 and CDR2 are PRHDT and FYEKMQ (reference sequence). The junction had 7 bases not matched to a gene; V was cut back by 5 bases and J by 2 bases. CDR3 residues: CASSLLREVQETQYF. Written as DNA, the CDR3 is TGTGCCAGCAGCCTGTTGCGGGAGGTACAAGAGACCCAGTACTTC. Complete variable domain (other parts from reference TRBV13 and TRBJ2-5): AAGVIQSPRHLIKEKRETATLKCYPIPRHDTVYWYQQGPGQDPQFLISFYEKMQSDKGSIPDRFSAQQFSDYHSELNMSSLELGDSALYFCASSLLREVQETQYFGPGTRLLVL.

This chain uses TRBV6-4 with TRBJ2-3; weak D call: TRBD1 (5 bases). The CDR3 length is 15 residues. CDR1 is MRHNA and CDR2 is SNTAGT in the germline V gene. Trimming shortened V by 5 bases and J by 2 bases, and 14 bases separated the two germline ends. The CDR3 nucleotides read TGTGCCAGCAGTTTGGTTGGGGCCTTCACAGATACGCAGTATTTT. This encodes CASSLVGAFTDTQYF.

The rearrangement joins TRBV18 to TRBJ2-7; TRBD2 matches at 7 bases. V shed 3 bases, J shed 7 bases, and the junction held 12 bases outside the gene matches. Germline lookup yields CDR1 KGHSH and CDR2 LQKENI. CDR3 size: 15 residues. In DNA, the CDR3 is TGTGCCAGCTCACCCAGCGGCCCGTTGGGACTAGAGCAGTACTTC. It codes for CASSPSGPLGLEQYF.

The chain couples TRBV28 to TRBJ2-7; tentative D call: TRBD1 (5 bases). CDR1 is MDHEN, CDR2 SYDVKM, per germline. This CDR3 comprises 15 residues. Trimming removed 6 bases at V and 2 bases at J, with 17 bases between. In nucleotides, the CDR3 is TGTGCCAGCAGCTCCCCACAGGTGACTCCCTACGAGCAGTACTTC. Translation gives CASSSPQVTPYEQYF.

The chain couples TRBV9 to TRBJ1-2; 8 nucleotides match TRBD1. The CDR3 is 15 amino acids. Germline V gene data show CDR1 as SGDLS and CDR2 as YYNGEE. V lost 6 bases and J lost 8; bases outside the gene matches: 15. The CDR3 DNA is TGTGCCAGCACACCTTACTTGACAGGGGTCCAGGGCTACACCTTC. Its protein product is CASTPYLTGVQGYTF.

The rearrangement joins TRBV5-1 to TRBJ2-7; 8 nucleotides align to TRBD1. Trimming cost V 3 bases and J 6 bases; bases outside gene matches: 17. There are 17 residues in the CDR3. Germline CDR1 is SGHRS and CDR2 is YFSETQ. CDR3 DNA: TGCGCCAGCAGCTCAAAAGCCGGGACAGGTATCCTTCGCGAGCAGTACTTC. Translating gives CASSSKAGTGILREQYF.

The count of this clone is one. V is TRBV6-1 and J is TRBJ2-5; 11 nucleotides align to TRBD2. Per germline, CDR1 MNHNS and CDR2 SASEGT. The CDR3 is 18 amino acids. J lost 7 bases, V lost 2 bases, and 15 bases had no gene match. As DNA, the CDR3 is TGTGCCAGCAGTGAACCACCATCACTAGCGGGGGTCCGGGGGACCCAGTACTTC. This codes for CASSEPPSLAGVRGTQYF.

Only a few counts were recorded for this clone. The V call is TRBV11-2, the J call TRBJ1-1, with 8 bases identical to TRBD1. Trimming cost V 1 base and J 6 bases; bases outside gene matches: 10. The CDR3 spans 16 residues. Looked up from germline, CDR1 is SGHAT and CDR2 is FQNNGV. This CDR3 is CASSLGPRTGSPEAFF. CDR3 nucleotide sequence: TGTGCCAGCAGCTTAGGACCTCGGACAGGGTCGCCTGAAGCTTTCTTT.

This chain joins TRBV4-3 and TRBJ1-4; 9 bases match TRBD1. Trimming at V came to 5 bases and at J to 7 bases, leaving 8 bases not matched to a gene. CDR1 is LGHNA, CDR2 YSLEER, per germline. This CDR3 region has 15 residues. In nucleotides, the CDR3 is TGCGCCAGCAGCTGGCTCGGGACAGGGCTTGAAAAACTGTTTTTT. Its translation: CASSWLGTGLEKLFF.

The gene calls are TRBV27 and TRBJ1-5, with TRBD1 matching over 8 bases. The trim removed 7 bases at V and 5 bases at J, leaving 25 bases unmatched. Germline lookup yields CDR1 MNHEY and CDR2 SMNVEV (reference sequence). This CDR3 has 20 residues. CDR3 protein: CASNLSQKDRVAVQDQPQHF. The CDR3 nucleotides read TGTGCCAGCAATCTATCCCAGAAGGACAGGGTTGCGGTCCAAGATCAGCCCCAGCATTTT.

This chain joins TRBV27 and TRBJ2-5, with TRBD2 identical over 10 bases. The CDR3 loop spans 17 amino acids. The ends lost 1 base at V and 5 bases at J; junction bases unmatched: 10. Germline values: CDR1 MNHEY, CDR2 SMNVEV (reference sequence). The chain's CDR3 is CASSLYSSGSVRETQYF. The CDR3 region has the DNA TGTGCCAGCAGTTTATACTCTAGCGGGAGTGTCAGGGAGACCCAGTACTTC.

CDR3 protein: CASSLERAEQYF. The CDR3 DNA sequence: TGCGCCAGCAGCTTGGAGAGAGCAGAGCAGTACTTC. This chain connects TRBV5-1 to TRBJ2-7, with D hard to call. V shed 0 bases and J shed 7 bases, with 8 bases lying between them. In germline, CDR1 is SGHRS, CDR2 YFSETQ. The CDR3 covers 12 residues.

The genes are TRBV6-5 and TRBJ1-6; maybe TRBD1 (5 bases). This CDR3 contains 16 residues. V was shortened by 2 bases and J by 4 bases, with 12 bases between the two germline ends. Germline lookup yields CDR1 MNHEY and CDR2 SVGAGI. CDR3 in DNA: TGTGCCAGCAGTTACCGAACAGGCGTTTATAATTCACCCCTCCACTTT. This codes for CASSYRTGVYNSPLHF.

The gene calls are TRBV30 and TRBJ2-7; D call uncertain. The CDR3 is 13 amino acids. V was cut by 0 bases and J by 2 bases, with 8 bases left in between. Per germline, CDR1 GTSNPN and CDR2 SVGIG (reference sequence). CDR3 sequence reads: CAWSVQIAYEQYF. The CDR3 DNA follows: TGTGCCTGGAGTGTTCAGATTGCCTACGAGCAGTACTTC.

The gene calls are TRBV24-1 and TRBJ1-2; D is unclear. Trimming left V 3 bases short and J 8 bases short, with 9 bases between. Germline loops: CDR1 KGHDR, CDR2 SFDVKD. This CDR3 region has 12 residues. CDR3 sequence (DNA): TGTGCCACCAGTGATCCGTCGAGGGGCTACACCTTC. Translated: CATSDPSRGYTF.

The chain joins TRBV6-4 to TRBJ2-3; weak D call: TRBD1 (6 bases). CDR1 and CDR2 (germline): MRHNA, SNTAGT. CDR3 length equals 14 residues. Trimming pared 5 bases from V and 1 base from J, leaving 10 bases between. CDR3 sequence (DNA): TGTGCCAGCAGTCTTGAGGGGGGCACAGATACGCAGTATTTT. This encodes CASSLEGGTDTQYF.

The rearrangement uses TRBV6-6 and TRBJ2-7; TRBD2 matches 8 bases. Germline CDR1 and CDR2: MNHNY and SVGAGI (reference sequence). This CDR3 has 15 amino acids. V gave up 2 bases and J gave up 3 bases; unmatched junction bases: 6. The DNA of the CDR3 is TGTGCCAGCAGTTACGGGGCGGGGGGCCTCTACGAGCAGTACTTC. Residues: CASSYGAGGLYEQYF.

The chain is built from TRBV5-4 and TRBJ1-1; 10 bases line up with TRBD1. The V and J ends lost 4 bases and 1 base, in that order; junction bases with no gene match: 4. CDR1 and CDR2 (germline): SGHNT, YYREEE (reference sequence). The CDR3 is 15 residues long. CDR3 sequence: CASSPGTGANTEAFF. CDR3 DNA: TGTGCCAGCAGCCCCGGGACAGGGGCGAACACTGAAGCTTTCTTT.

The rearrangement joins TRBV5-1 to TRBJ2-3; 7 bases are shared with TRBD1. The CDR3 has 18 residues. The germline CDR1 and CDR2 sequences are SGHRS and YFSETQ. With 3 bases clipped from V and 0 bases from J, the junction kept 13 bases outside the gene matches. The CDR3 nucleotides are TGCGCCAGCAGCTCGAACCTTTACGACAGGGATAGCACAGATACGCAGTATTTT. This translates into CASSSNLYDRDSTDTQYF.

The J gene is TRBJ2-5, the V gene TRBV5-6; 8 bases are shared with TRBD2. CDR1 and CDR2 (germline): SGHDT, YYEEEE. With V trimmed by 3 bases and J by 5 bases, 12 bases remained unmatched. This CDR3 spans 16 amino acids. The CDR3, as DNA: TGTGCCAGCAGCTCCAGGGCTAGCGGGTTGGGGGAGACCCAGTACTTC. It codes for CASSSRASGLGETQYF. The complete variable domain, with remaining parts taken from reference TRBV5-6 and TRBJ2-5, reads DAGVTQSPTHLIKTRGQQVTLRCSPKSGHDTVSWYQQALGQGPQFIFQYYEEEERQRGNFPDRFSGHQFPNYSSELNVNALLLGDSALYLCASSSRASGLGETQYFGPGTRLLVL.

The gene calls are TRBV27 and TRBJ2-7; 8 bases fit TRBD1. Germline V gene data show CDR1 as MNHEY and CDR2 as SMNVEV (reference sequence). The length of the CDR3 is 17 residues. Unmatched junction bases numbered 8, after V lost 1 base and J lost 0 bases. The CDR3 here is CASSLYPIGQGSYEQYF. The CDR3 nucleotides are TGTGCCAGCAGTTTATATCCCATTGGACAGGGCTCCTACGAGCAGTACTTC.

The J gene is TRBJ1-2, the V gene TRBV7-6; weak D call: TRBD1 (6 bases). The CDR3 contains 18 residues. V was pared by 5 bases and J by 1 base, with 23 bases between. Germline V gene lookup returns CDR1 SGHVS and CDR2 FNYEAQ. The CDR3 DNA follows: TGTGCCAGCAGCCCATGGGGGGGCCTCAACTCTTTTAACTATGGCTACACCTTC. This sequence encodes CASSPWGGLNSFNYGYTF.

V and J are TRBV6-5 and TRBJ1-1; perhaps TRBD1 as D (5 bases). Germline CDR1 MNHEY, CDR2 SVGAGI. Trimming took 5 bases from V and 4 from J, leaving 14 bases between them. The CDR3 contains 14 residues. DNA of the CDR3: TGTGCCAGCAGTAGGTCCGGGACTAGCACTGAAGCTTTCTTT. Translation gives CASSRSGTSTEAFF.